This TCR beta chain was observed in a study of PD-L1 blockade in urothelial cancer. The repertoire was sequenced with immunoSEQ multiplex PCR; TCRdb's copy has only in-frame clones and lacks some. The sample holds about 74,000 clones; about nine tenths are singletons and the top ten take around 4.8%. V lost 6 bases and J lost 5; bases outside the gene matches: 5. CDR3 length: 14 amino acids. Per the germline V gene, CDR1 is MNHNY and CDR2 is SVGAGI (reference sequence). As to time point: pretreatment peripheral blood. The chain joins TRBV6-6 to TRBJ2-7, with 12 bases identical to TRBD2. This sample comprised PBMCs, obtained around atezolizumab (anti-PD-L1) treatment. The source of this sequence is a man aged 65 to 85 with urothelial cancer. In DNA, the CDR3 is TGTGCCAGCAGCTGGACTAGCGGGAAAGACGAGCAGTACTTC. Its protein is CASSWTSGKDEQYF.